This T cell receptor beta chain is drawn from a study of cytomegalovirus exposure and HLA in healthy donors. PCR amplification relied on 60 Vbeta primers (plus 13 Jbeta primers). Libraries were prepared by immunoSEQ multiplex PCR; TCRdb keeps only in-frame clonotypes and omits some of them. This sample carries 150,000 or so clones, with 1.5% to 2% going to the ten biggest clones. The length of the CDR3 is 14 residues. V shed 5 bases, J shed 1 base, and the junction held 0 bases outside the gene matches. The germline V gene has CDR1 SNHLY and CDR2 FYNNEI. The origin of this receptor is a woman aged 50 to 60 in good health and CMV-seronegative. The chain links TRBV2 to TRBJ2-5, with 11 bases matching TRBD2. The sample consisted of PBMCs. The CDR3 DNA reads TGTGCCAGCAGTACTAGCGGGGGCCAAGAGACCCAGTACTTC. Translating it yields CASSTSGGQETQYF.